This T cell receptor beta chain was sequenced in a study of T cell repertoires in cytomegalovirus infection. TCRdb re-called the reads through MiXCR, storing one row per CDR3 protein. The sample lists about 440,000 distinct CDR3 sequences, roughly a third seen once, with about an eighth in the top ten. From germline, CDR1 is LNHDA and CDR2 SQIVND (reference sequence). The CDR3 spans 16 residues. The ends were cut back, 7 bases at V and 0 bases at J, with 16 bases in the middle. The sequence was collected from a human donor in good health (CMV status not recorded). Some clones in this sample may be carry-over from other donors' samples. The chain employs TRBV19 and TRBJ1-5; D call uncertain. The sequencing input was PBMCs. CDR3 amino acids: CASTGPGGNSNQPQHF. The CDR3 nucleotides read TGTGCCAGTACTGGACCGGGCGGAAATAGCAATCAGCCCCAGCATTTT.